The entry below gives a single TCR beta chain sequence along with its context. The antigen is undetermined. The source of the sample is a study of Ad26.COV2.S vaccination and SARS-CoV-2 variants. Across the study: The study gave Ad26.COV2.S intramuscularly, once or twice 56 days apart.

Indicated treatment: some 20 received Ad26.COV2.S at low or high dose, single or two shots; about 5 received placebo; per-sample allocation not given. Sampling took place 63 days after the first vaccine or placebo injection. Based in Boston, the donor was an adult of 18-55 years. Vaccination used an Ad26 vector expressing Wuhan-strain SARS-CoV-2 spike. The protocol was immunoSEQ multiplex PCR, while the TCRdb copy is restricted to in-frame clones and leaves out a portion. The repertoire consists of roughly 400,000 clones, with 80% to 95% occurring once and the leading ten covering roughly 3.9%. Study results and caveats: Vaccinees and placebo recipients showed similar non-spike TCR breadth.

This TCR was sampled from a person aged 18-65 years who received the Ad26.COV2.S COVID-19 vaccine or a placebo. The sequencing used peripheral blood, collected in a trial of Ad26.COV2.S vaccine versus placebo.

For the CDR3, the DNA is TGTGCCAGCAGTACCCACAGGGGCGGGGAGACCCAGTACTTC. This encodes CASSTHRGGETQYF. V and J are TRBV28 and TRBJ2-5; 7 bases agree with TRBD1. This CDR3 has 14 amino acids. The V segment lost 5 bases and the J segment 5 bases; nucleotides outside the gene matches: 8. The germline CDR1 and CDR2 sequences are MDHEN and SYDVKM.